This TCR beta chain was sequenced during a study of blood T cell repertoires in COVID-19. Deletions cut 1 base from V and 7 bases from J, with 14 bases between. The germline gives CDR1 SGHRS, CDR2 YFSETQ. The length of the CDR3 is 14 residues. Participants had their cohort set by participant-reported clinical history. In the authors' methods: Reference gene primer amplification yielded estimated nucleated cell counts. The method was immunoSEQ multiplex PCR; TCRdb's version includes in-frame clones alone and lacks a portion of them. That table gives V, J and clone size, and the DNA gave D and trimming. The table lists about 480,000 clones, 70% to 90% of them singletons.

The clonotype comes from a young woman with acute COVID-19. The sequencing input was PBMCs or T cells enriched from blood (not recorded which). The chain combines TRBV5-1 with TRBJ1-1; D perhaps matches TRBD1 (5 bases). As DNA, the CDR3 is TGCGCCAGCAGCTTGTCGGGTGGAAGGGGTGAAGCTTTCTTT. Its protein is CASSLSGGRGEAFF.